The 12 T cell receptor beta chains listed next were all sequenced from one sample in a study of hypomethylating agent response in myelodysplastic syndrome. Produced via immunoSEQ multiplex PCR; TCRdb's table is partial and in-frame only. The repertoire consists of 5,800 or so clones, with about 82% occurring once and the leading ten covering over 20%. The sample consisted of bone marrow, taken before or after starting hypomethylating agent treatment for myelodysplastic syndrome (not recorded which). The receptor set was obtained from a human donor with myelodysplastic syndrome.

This chain's CDR3 is CASKNVYEQYF. The CDR3 DNA reads TGTGCCAGCAAAAACGTCTACGAGCAGTACTTC. The genes are TRBV6-5 and TRBJ2-7, with D unclear. In germline, CDR1 is MNHEY, CDR2 SVGAGI. With 7 bases removed from V and 3 bases from J, the gap between germline ends came to 7 bases. This CDR3 is built from 11 residues.

The chain has TRBV7-9 and TRBJ2-3; the match to TRBD1 covers 7 bases. The CDR3 is made up of 14 amino acids. The J segment lost 5 bases and the V segment lost 4 bases, leaving 6 bases of the junction unmatched. In germline, CDR1 is SEHNR, CDR2 FQNEAQ (reference sequence). Here the CDR3 DNA reads TGTGCCAGCAGCTCACAGGGGCGTGGAGATACGCAGTATTTT. Encoded protein: CASSSQGRGDTQYF.

This rearrangement joins TRBV6-5 to TRBJ2-5, with 7 bases matching TRBD1. Germline V gene data show CDR1 as MNHEY and CDR2 as SVGAGI. The CDR3 has 13 residues. After removal of 5 bases from V and 5 bases from J, the junction contained 5 bases not matched to a gene. The CDR3 bases are TGTGCCAGCAGTCCTAGGGGGCCGGAGACCCAGTACTTC. Its protein product is CASSPRGPETQYF.

This clone came up once. V gene TRBV29-1 combines with J gene TRBJ2-7, with D perhaps matching TRBD1 or TRBD2 (5 bases each). Germline V gene lookup returns CDR1 SQVTM and CDR2 ANQGSEA. This CDR3 has 12 amino acids. V gave up 7 bases and J gave up 0 bases, with 10 bases separating them. CDR3 amino acids: CSARGTSYEQYF. The CDR3 bases are TGCAGCGCCCGGGGCACCTCCTACGAGCAGTACTTC.

In its sample, this clone was seen once. This chain links TRBV19 with TRBJ2-7; a weak D match, TRBD1 (5 bases). V was shortened by 3 bases and J by 6 bases, with 15 bases between the two germline ends. The V gene's germline CDR1 is LNHDA and CDR2 SQIVND (reference sequence). CDR3 length equals 14 residues. CDR3 coding DNA: TGTGCCAGTAGTATTTGGGGCCGGATCGCCGAGCAGTACTTC. This gives the protein CASSIWGRIAEQYF. Filled out from reference TRBV19 and TRBJ2-7, the complete variable domain reads DGGITQSPKYLFRKEGQNVTLSCEQNLNHDAMYWYRQDPGQGLRLIYYSQIVNDFQKGDIAEGYSVSREKKESFPLTVTSAQKNPTAFYLCASSIWGRIAEQYFGPGTRLTVT.

V and J are TRBV19 and TRBJ2-2; possible D gene TRBD2, 5 bases. This CDR3 spans 15 amino acids. Looked up from germline, CDR1 is LNHDA and CDR2 is SQIVND (reference sequence). The ends were cut back, 4 bases at V and 4 bases at J, with 13 bases in the middle. For the CDR3, the DNA is TGTGCCAGTAGTACAACGCGAGGGTCCACCGGGGAGCTGTTTTTT. Encoded protein: CASSTTRGSTGELFF. Full variable domain (missing parts from reference TRBV19 and TRBJ2-2): DGGITQSPKYLFRKEGQNVTLSCEQNLNHDAMYWYRQDPGQGLRLIYYSQIVNDFQKGDIAEGYSVSREKKESFPLTVTSAQKNPTAFYLCASSTTRGSTGELFFGEGSRLTVL.

The chain recombines TRBV4-1 with TRBJ1-4, with no clear D. The ends were cut back, 1 base at V and 0 bases at J, with 6 bases in the middle. The CDR3 sequence is 15 residues long. Per the germline V gene, CDR1 is MGHRA and CDR2 is YSYEKL. CDR3: CASSQGVATNEKLFF. DNA of the CDR3: TGCGCCAGCAGCCAAGGCGTGGCAACTAATGAAAAACTGTTTTTT.

CDR3 sequence: CASSYSTRTDTQYF. DNA for the CDR3: TGTGCCAGCAGTTACTCGACCCGCACAGATACGCAGTATTTT. The V call is TRBV6-6, the J call TRBJ2-3, with no clear D. The CDR3 is 14 amino acids. V was clipped by 0 bases and J by 1 base, with 5 bases between them. Germline-derived CDR1 and CDR2 are MNHNY and SVGAGI (reference sequence).

This chain uses TRBV6-1 with TRBJ1-1; a possible D gene is TRBD1 (6 bases). The CDR3 is made up of 13 amino acids. V was shortened by 9 bases and J by 0 bases, with 11 bases between the two germline ends. Germline V CDR1 and CDR2: MNHNS, SASEGT. CDR3 in amino acids: CASGQKMNTEAFF. Written as DNA, the CDR3 is TGTGCCAGTGGACAGAAAATGAACACTGAAGCTTTCTTT.

V is TRBV11-2 and J is TRBJ2-4; D not resolved. Trimming took off 1 base at V and 10 bases at J, with 8 bases between the two ends. The length of the CDR3 is 12 residues. Germline V gene data show CDR1 as SGHAT and CDR2 as FQNNGV. Written as DNA, the CDR3 is TGTGCCAGCAGCTTAGTTAACGGAATTCAGTACTTC. This sequence encodes CASSLVNGIQYF.

This clone is categorized as large. V and J are TRBV7-2 and TRBJ2-7; D gene unclear. The V gene's germline CDR1 is SGHTA and CDR2 FQGNSA. V was cut by 3 bases and J by 5 bases, with 14 bases left in between. The CDR3 runs to 14 residues. For the CDR3, the DNA is TGTGCCAGCAGCTTGATAGCAGGTACCCACGAGCAGTACTTC. Its translation: CASSLIAGTHEQYF.

This clone has just one count. The chain couples TRBV28 to TRBJ1-2; 12 bases map to TRBD1. Germline CDR1 is MDHEN and CDR2 is SYDVKM. The junction had 5 bases not matched to a gene; V was cut back by 4 bases and J by 8 bases. The CDR3 runs to 14 residues. CDR3 loop: CASSSGQGAMGYTF. The DNA for the CDR3 is TGTGCCAGCAGTTCGGGACAGGGGGCGATGGGCTACACCTTC.